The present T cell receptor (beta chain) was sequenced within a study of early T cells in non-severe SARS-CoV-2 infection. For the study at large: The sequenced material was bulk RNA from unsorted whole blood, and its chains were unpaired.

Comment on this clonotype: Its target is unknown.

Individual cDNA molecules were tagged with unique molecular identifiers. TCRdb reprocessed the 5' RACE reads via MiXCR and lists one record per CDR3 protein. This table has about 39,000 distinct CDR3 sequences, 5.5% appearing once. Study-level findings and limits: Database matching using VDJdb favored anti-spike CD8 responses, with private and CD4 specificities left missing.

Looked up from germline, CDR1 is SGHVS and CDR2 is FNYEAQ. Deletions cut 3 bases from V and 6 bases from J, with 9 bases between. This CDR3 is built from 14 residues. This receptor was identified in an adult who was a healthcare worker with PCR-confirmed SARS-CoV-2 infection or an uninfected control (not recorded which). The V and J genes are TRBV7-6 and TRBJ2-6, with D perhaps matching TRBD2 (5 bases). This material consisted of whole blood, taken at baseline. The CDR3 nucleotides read TGTGCCAGCAGCTTGGCCGGGGAGGCCAACGTCCTGACTTTC. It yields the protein CASSLAGEANVLTF.